This section outlines one TCR beta chain sequence together with its context. The data were produced by immunoSEQ multiplex PCR, yet TCRdb's version contains in-frame clones alone and is incomplete. The data show more than 80,000 clones, around four fifths seen once. These data come from a study of blood T cell repertoires in COVID-19. Study-level information: Acute and convalescent COVID-19 samples came from the United States, Italy and Spain. PBMCs, B-cell-depleted T cells, or T cells provided the cDNA or gDNA that made up the material.

Per germline, CDR1 SGHRS and CDR2 YFSETQ. Trimming took 4 bases from V and 6 from J, leaving 17 bases between them. The CDR3 has 14 amino acids. The origin of this receptor is a woman aged 70-85 years with acute or convalescent COVID-19. This chain uses TRBV5-1 with TRBJ2-7; D unresolved. The sample consisted of peripheral blood. The chain's CDR3 is CASSDSLGRIEQYF. CDR3 coding DNA: TGCGCCAGCAGCGATAGCCTAGGAAGGATCGAGCAGTACTTC.